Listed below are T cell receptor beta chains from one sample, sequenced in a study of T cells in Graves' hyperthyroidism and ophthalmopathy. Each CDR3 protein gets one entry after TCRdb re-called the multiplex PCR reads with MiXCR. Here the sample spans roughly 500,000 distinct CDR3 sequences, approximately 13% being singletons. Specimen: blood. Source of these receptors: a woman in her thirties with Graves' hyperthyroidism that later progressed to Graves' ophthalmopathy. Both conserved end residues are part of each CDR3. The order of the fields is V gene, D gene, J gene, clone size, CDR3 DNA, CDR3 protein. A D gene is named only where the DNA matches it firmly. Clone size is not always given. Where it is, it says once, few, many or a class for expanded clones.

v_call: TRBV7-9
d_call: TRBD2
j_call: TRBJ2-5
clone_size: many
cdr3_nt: TGTGCCAGCAGCTTATTCTATAATAGCGGGGGAAAAGAGACCCAGTACTTC
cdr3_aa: CASSLFYNSGGKETQYF

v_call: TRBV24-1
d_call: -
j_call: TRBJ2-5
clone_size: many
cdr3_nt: TGTGCCACCAGTGACAGCCAAGAGACCCAGTACTTC
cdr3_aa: CATSDSQETQYF

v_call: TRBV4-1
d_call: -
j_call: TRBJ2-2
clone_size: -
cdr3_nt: TGTGCCAGCAGCCAAGATCGGGACACCGGGGAGCTGTTTTTT
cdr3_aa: CASSQDRDTGELFF

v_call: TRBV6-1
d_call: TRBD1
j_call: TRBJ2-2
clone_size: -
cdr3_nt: TGTGCCAGCAGTGAAAGACAGGGAAACACCGGGGAGCTGTTTTTT
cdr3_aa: CASSERQGNTGELFF

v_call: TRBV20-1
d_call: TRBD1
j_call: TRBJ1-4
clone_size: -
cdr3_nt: TGCAGTGCTAGAGACCCATGGGGACAGGGGTCTGAAAAACTGTTTTTT
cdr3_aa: CSARDPWGQGSEKLFF

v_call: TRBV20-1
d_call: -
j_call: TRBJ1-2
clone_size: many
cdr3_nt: TGCAGTGCTAGTAACACCGACCTAACTACGGACTATGGCTACACCTTC
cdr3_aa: CSASNTDLTTDYGYTF

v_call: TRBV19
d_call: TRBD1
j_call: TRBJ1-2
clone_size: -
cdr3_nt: TGTGCCAGTAGTGGAGACAGGGGGAGGTATGGCTACACCTTC
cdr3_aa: CASSGDRGRYGYTF

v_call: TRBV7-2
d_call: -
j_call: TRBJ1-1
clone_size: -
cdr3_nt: TGTGCCAGCTTAAGACCACGAATGAACACTGAAGCTTTCTTT
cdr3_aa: CASLRPRMNTEAFF

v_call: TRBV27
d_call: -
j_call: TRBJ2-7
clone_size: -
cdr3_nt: TGTGCCAGCAGTTTATCATCCAGGCCCGTCCCGGCCTACGAGCAGTACTTC
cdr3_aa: CASSLSSRPVPAYEQYF

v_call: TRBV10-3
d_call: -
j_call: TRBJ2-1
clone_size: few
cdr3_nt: TGTGCCATCAGTGAGTCGTGGGGGGATGAGCAGTTCTTC
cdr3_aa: CAISESWGDEQFF

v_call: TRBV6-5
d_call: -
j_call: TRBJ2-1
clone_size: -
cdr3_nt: TGTGCCAGCAGTTACACGGAGAGGAATGAGCAGTTCTTC
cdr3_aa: CASSYTERNEQFF

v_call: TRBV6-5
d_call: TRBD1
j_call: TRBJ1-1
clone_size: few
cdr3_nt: TGTGCCAGCAGTTACTCGACAGGGGGTTTGGCTTTCTTT
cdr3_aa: CASSYSTGGLAFF

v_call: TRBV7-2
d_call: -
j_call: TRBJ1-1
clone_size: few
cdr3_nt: TGTGCCAACAGCCTCGGGAGGTGGGTAACTGAAGCTTTCTTT
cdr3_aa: CANSLGRWVTEAFF

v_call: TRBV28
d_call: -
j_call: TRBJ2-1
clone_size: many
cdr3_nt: TGTGCCAGCATCGACCCGGTGGGGCGTGAGCAGTTCTTC
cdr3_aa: CASIDPVGREQFF

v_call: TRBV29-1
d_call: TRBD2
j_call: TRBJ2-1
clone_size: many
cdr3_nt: TGCAGCGTTGATGAAGCGGGAGTAAAGAATGAGCAGTTCTTC
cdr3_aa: CSVDEAGVKNEQFF

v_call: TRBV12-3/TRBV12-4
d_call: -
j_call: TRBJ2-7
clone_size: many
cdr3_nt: TGTGCCAGCAGCTCAACCGACGGGGGGCTATGGGAGCAGTACTTC
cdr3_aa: CASSSTDGGLWEQYF

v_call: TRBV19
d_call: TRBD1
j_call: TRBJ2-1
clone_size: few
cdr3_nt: TGTGCCAGTAGTATGGGGGTATCAGGTGGGACAGATGAGCAGTTCTTC
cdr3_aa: CASSMGVSGGTDEQFF

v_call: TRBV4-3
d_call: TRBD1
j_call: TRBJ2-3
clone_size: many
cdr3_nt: TGCGCCAGCAGCCACGGGACAGGACCCACCACAGATACGCAGTATTTT
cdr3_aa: CASSHGTGPTTDTQYF

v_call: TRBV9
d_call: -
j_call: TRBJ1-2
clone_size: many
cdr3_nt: TGTGCCAGCAGCGCCACAGAATATGGCTACACCTTC
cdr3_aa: CASSATEYGYTF

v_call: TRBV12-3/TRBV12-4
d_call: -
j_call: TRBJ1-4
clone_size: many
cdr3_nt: TGTGCCAGCAGTTTAATCGGACAGCTACCAAATGAAAAACTGTTTTTT
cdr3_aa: CASSLIGQLPNEKLFF

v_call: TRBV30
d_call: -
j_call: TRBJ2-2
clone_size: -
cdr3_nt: TGTGCCTGGGCCCCGGGACTCGACGGGGAGCTGTTTTTT
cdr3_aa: CAWAPGLDGELFF

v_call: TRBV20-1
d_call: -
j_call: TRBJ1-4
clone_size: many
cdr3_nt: TGCAGTGCTAGGATCGGGGGAAATGAAAAACTGTTTTTT
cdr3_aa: CSARIGGNEKLFF

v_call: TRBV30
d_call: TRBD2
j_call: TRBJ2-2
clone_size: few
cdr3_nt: TGTGCCTGGACCGGACTAGCGGGGGGTGGGGCCGGGGAGCTGTTTTTT
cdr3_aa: CAWTGLAGGGAGELFF

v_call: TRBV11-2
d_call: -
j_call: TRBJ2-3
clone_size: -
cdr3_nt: TGTGCCAGCAGCTTAAATAACAGGGTAGCAGATACGCAGTATTTT
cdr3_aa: CASSLNNRVADTQYF

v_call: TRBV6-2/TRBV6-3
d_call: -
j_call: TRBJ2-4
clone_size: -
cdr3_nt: TGTGCCAGCAGCGACAGTTCTCTTCAGTACTTC
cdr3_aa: CASSDSSLQYF

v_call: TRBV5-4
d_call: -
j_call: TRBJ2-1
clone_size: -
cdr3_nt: TGTGCCAGCAGCTTAGGAGGGCCTTGGGTACACGATGAGCAGTTCTTC
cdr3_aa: CASSLGGPWVHDEQFF

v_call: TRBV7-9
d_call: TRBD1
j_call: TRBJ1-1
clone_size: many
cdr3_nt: TGTGCCAGCAGCTGGACAGGGAGTGCGCCGAAGAACACTGAAGCTTTCTTT
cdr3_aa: CASSWTGSAPKNTEAFF

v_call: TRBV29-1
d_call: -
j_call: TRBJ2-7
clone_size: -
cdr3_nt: TGCAGCGTTGTTAGGTTCCCTGACATTAACGCCTCCTACGGGCAGTACTTC
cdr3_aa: CSVVRFPDINASYGQYF

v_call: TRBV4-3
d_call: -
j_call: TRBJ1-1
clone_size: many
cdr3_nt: TGCGCCAGCAGCCAAGCTCTTCTCCGTCAAGAGGGAGCTTTCTTT
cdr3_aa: CASSQALLRQEGAFF

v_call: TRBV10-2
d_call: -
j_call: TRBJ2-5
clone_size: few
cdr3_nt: TGCGCCAGCAGTGAATCCCCCGGGTACAGCAAAGAGACCCAGTACTTC
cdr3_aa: CASSESPGYSKETQYF

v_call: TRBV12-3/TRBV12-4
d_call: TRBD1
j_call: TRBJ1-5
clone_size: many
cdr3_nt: TGTGCCAGCACAGGACAGGGGGGTCAGCCCCAGCATTTT
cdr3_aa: CASTGQGGQPQHF

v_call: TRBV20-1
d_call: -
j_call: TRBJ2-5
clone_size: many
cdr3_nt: TGCAGTGCTAGAGATCCTACGGCGAGCGAGACCCAGTACTTC
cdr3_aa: CSARDPTASETQYF

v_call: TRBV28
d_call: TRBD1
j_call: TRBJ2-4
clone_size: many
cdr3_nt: TGTGCCAGCAGTTCTCTGACAGGGGGCAGGGACATTCAGTACTTC
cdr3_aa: CASSSLTGGRDIQYF

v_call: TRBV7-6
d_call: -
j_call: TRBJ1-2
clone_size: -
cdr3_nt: TGTGCCAGCAGCTCCAAACAGGGCCCCTATGGCTACACCTTC
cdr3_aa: CASSSKQGPYGYTF

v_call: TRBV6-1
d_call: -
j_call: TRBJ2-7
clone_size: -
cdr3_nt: TGTGCCAGCAGTAGCCCGACAGCCCGGAGCTCCTACGAGCAGTACTTC
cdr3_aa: CASSSPTARSSYEQYF

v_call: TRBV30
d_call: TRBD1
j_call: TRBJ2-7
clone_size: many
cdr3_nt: TGTGCCCAAACACCCAAGGACAGGGAAGACTACGGGGAGTACTTC
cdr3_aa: CAQTPKDREDYGEYF

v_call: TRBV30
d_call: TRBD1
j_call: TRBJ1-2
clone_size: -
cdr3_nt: TGTGCCTGGAGGGGGTTTACAGGGGGCTCAATGGCTAACTATGGCTACACCTTC
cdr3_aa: CAWRGFTGGSMANYGYTF

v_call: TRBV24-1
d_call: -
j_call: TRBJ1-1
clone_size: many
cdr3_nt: TGTGCCACCAGATCAACGAACACTGAAGCTTTCTTT
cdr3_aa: CATRSTNTEAFF

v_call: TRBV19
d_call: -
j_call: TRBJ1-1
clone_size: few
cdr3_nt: TGTGCCAGTAGTATATGGGGCGGCATGGCTTTCTTT
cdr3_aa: CASSIWGGMAFF

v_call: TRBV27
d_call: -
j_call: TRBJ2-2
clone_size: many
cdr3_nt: TGTGCCAGCAGTTTATCGAGAGGGGCCGGGGAGCTGTTTTTT
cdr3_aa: CASSLSRGAGELFF

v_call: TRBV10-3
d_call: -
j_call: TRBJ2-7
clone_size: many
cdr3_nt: TGTGCCACCCAAGGCGGGTCCTACGAGCAGTACTTC
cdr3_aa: CATQGGSYEQYF

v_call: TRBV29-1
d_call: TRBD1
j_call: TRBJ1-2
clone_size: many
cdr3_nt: TGCAGCGTGTTAGGGACAGGGGGAAGGAACTATGGCTACACCTTC
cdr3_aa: CSVLGTGGRNYGYTF

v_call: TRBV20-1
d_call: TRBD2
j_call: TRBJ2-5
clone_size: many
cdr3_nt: TGCAGTGCTACGCCGGAGACTAGCGGGAGAGGGGTCAGAGGAACCCAGTACTTC
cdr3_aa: CSATPETSGRGVRGTQYF

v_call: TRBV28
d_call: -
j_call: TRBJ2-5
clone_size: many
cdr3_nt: TGTGCCAGCACCCACGGCACTGCCATCCAAGAGACCCAGTACTTC
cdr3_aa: CASTHGTAIQETQYF

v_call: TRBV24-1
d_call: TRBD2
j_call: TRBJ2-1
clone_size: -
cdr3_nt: TGTGCCACCAGTGACCCCGGGGGGAGGGCCTCCTACAATGAGCAGTTCTTC
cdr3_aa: CATSDPGGRASYNEQFF

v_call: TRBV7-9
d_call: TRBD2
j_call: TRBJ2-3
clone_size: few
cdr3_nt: TGTGCCAGCAGCCGACTAGCGGGAGAGGGGACAGATACGCAGTATTTT
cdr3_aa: CASSRLAGEGTDTQYF

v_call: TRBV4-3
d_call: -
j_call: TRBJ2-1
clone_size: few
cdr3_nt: TGCGCCAGCAGCCAAGATTCAGGGCTATCCCACAAAATTTACAATGAGCAGTTCTTC
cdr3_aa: CASSQDSGLSHKIYNEQFF

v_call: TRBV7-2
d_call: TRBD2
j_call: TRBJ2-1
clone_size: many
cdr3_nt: TGTGCCAGCAGCCCCGGGACTACCTCCTACAATGAGCAGTTCTTC
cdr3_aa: CASSPGTTSYNEQFF

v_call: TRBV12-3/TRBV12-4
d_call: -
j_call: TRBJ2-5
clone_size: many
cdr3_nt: TGTGCCAGCAGTTCCGGACACGGAGGGGAGACCCAGTACTTC
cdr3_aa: CASSSGHGGETQYF

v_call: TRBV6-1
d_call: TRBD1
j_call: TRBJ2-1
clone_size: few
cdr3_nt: TGTACCAGCAGCCACGGCCGGGACAGGGAGGGAAATGAGCAGTTCTTC
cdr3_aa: CTSSHGRDREGNEQFF

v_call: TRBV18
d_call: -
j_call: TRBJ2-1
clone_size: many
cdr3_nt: TGTGCCAGCTCACCGACTAATTCCTACAATGAGCAGTTCTTC
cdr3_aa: CASSPTNSYNEQFF

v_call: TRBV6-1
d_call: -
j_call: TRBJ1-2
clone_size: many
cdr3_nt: TGTGCCAGCAGTGATTATGGGGGGGAAAACTATGGCTACACCTTC
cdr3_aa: CASSDYGGENYGYTF

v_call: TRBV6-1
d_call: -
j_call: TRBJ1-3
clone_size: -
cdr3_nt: TGTGCCAGCTGTAAAGGGGGGTTCTCTGGAAACACCATATATTTT
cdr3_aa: CASCKGGFSGNTIYF